This T cell receptor (beta chain) was profiled in a study of shared clonotypes between healthy human individuals. Study-level information: Each donor's CD8 memory used one plate, CD8 naive two, each CD4 subset three.

Caucasian adults living in Nashville, Tennessee, provided all samples. The study separated CD4+ cells into CD45RA+ naive and CD45RA-negative memory subsets. Clones were read by immunoSEQ multiplex PCR, and TCRdb kept only the in-frame ones, dropping some. The sample carries 150,000 to 200,000 clones, approximately 92% recorded once. The V gene's germline CDR1 is SEHNR and CDR2 FQNEAQ (reference sequence). The CDR3 length is 15 residues. The receptor comes from a woman aged 30 to 39 in good health. The rearrangement uses TRBV7-9 and TRBJ2-5; 10 nucleotides match TRBD1. Gene TRBJ2-7 matches the end of the DNA better, so the J call may be wrong. The sample taken for sequencing was naive CD4+ T cells sorted from blood. As for subset: CD45RA+ positively selected. The CDR3 loop reads CASSPLGDRGDEQYF. CDR3 nucleotide sequence: TGTGCCAGCAGCCCCCTGGGGGACAGGGGTGACGAGCAGTACTTC.